This entry concerns a single TCR beta chain. With the library built for alpha chains, this beta chain is off target and its frequency is not meaningful. Time point noted: sample taken at primary tumor resection. The study sequenced unsorted whole RNA from tumor, nontumor lung or frozen PBMC. Patients with untreated early-stage non-small cell lung cancer, numbering some 72, were the donors. This sample is part of a study of spatial heterogeneity in lung cancer. TCRdb re-derived calls from the 5' RACE reads in MiXCR, one entry per CDR3 protein. The sample has over 200 distinct CDR3 sequences; 40% to 60% are singletons. Germline V gives CDR1 MNHNY, CDR2 SVGAGI (reference sequence). V dropped 4 bases and J dropped 0 bases, with 8 bases sitting between them. The CDR3 extends over 14 amino acids.

The chain recombines TRBV6-6 with TRBJ2-3, with no clear D. The source is a male donor with early-stage non-small cell lung cancer. The sample here was PBMCs, taken at surgery. The CDR3 nucleotides read TGTGCCAGCAGTTCGACTGCGAGCACAGATACGCAGTATTTT. Its translation: CASSSTASTDTQYF.